This section outlines one T cell receptor (beta chain) sequence together with its context. What it binds is not known. TCR beta CDR3 regions were amplified from RNA. The study used the HTBI primer set for a first-round RT-PCR of the TCR CDR3. TCRdb re-called the multiplex PCR reads through MiXCR, storing one row per CDR3 protein. In the table there are some 600,000 distinct CDR3 sequences, approximately 14% of which are singletons. Trimming took off 2 bases at V and 3 bases at J, with 11 bases between the two ends. The CDR3 covers 15 residues. The germline V gene has CDR1 MNHEY and CDR2 SVGEGT. The data derive from a study of T cells in Graves' hyperthyroidism and ophthalmopathy. The study's findings and limits: A 13 V-J model separated ophthalmopathy from stable hyperthyroidism.

V and J are TRBV6-2 or TRBV6-3 and TRBJ1-5, with D uncertain. This TCR was sampled from a woman aged 30 to 39 with Graves' hyperthyroidism that later progressed to Graves' ophthalmopathy. Sequencing was carried out using blood. Here the CDR3 reads CASSYVVVFNQPQHF. The CDR3 DNA reads TGTGCCAGCAGTTACGTGGTGGTCTTCAATCAGCCCCAGCATTTT.